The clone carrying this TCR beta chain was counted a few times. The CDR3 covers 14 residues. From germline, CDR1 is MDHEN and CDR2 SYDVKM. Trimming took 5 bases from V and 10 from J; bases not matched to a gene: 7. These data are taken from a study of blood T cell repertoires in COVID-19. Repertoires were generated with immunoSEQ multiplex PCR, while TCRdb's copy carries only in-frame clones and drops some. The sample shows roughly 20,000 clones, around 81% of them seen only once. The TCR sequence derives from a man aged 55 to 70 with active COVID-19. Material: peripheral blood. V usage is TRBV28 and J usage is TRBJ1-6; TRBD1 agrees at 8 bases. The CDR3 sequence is CASSTRQGRSPLHF. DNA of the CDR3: TGTGCCAGCAGTACCAGACAGGGGAGGTCACCCCTCCACTTT.